This TCR beta chain was sequenced during a study of blood T cell repertoires in COVID-19. Across the study: Specimens from acute and convalescent COVID-19 originated in the United States, Italy and Spain. Nucleic acid was either cDNA or gDNA, and it came from T cells, B-cell-depleted T cells, or PBMCs.

V gave up 3 bases and J gave up 5 bases; unmatched junction bases: 8. Germline-derived CDR1 and CDR2 are SGHNT and YYREEE (reference sequence). There are 15 residues in the CDR3. Original analysis: It was from reference gene primer amplification that nucleated cell counts were estimated. Clones were read by immunoSEQ multiplex PCR, and TCRdb kept only the in-frame ones, dropping some. The V and J calls and the clone size are those of that table, but D and trimming were determined from the DNA. The table shows roughly 290,000 clones, with around 87% occurring only once. The rearrangement links TRBV5-4 to TRBJ2-5; 9 nucleotides agree with TRBD1. Sequenced sample: peripheral blood. The sequence came from a woman aged 25 to 39 who had recovered from COVID-19. CDR3 nucleotide sequence: TGTGCCAGCAGCTCACAGGGGGCGCGAAGTGAGACCCAGTACTTC. Its protein is CASSSQGARSETQYF.